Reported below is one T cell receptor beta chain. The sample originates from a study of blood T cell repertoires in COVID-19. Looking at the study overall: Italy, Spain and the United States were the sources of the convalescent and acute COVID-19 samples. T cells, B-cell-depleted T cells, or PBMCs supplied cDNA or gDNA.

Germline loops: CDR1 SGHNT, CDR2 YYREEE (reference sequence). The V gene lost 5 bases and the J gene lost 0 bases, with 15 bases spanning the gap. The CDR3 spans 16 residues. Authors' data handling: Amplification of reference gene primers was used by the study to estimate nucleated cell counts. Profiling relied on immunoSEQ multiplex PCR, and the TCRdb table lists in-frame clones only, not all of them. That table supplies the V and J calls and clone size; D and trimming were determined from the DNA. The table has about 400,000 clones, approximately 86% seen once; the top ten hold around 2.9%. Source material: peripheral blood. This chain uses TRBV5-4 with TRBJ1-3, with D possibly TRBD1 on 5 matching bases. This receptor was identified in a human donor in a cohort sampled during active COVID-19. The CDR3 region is CASSPGGVISGNTIYF. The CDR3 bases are TGTGCCAGCAGTCCCGGGGGGGTCATCTCTGGAAACACCATATATTTT.